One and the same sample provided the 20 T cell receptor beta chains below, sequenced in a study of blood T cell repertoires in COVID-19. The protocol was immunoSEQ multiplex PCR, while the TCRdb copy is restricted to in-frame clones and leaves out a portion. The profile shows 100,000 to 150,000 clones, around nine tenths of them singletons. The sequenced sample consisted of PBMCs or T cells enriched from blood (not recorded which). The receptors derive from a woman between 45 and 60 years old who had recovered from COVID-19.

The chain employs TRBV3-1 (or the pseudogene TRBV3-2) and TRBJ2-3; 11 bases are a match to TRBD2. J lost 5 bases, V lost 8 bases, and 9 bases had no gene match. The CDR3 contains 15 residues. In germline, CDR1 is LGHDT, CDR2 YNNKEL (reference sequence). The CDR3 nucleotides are TGTGCCAGCGGTCAGACTAGCGGGGTAGGAGATACGCAGTATTTT. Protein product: CASGQTSGVGDTQYF.

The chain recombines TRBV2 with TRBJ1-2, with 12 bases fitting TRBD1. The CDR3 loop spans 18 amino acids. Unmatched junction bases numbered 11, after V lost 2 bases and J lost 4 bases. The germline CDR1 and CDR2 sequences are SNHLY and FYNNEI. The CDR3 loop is CASSETYSGTGGPYGYTF. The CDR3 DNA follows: TGTGCCAGCAGTGAAACTTATTCCGGGACAGGGGGCCCCTATGGCTACACCTTC.

CDR3 loop: CASKTRQSAYEQYF. The CDR3 coding sequence is TGTGCCAGCAAAACCCGACAGTCGGCCTACGAGCAGTACTTC. The chain uses TRBV2 and TRBJ2-7; possible D gene TRBD1, 5 bases. This CDR3 is built from 14 residues. Trimming cost V 7 bases and J 2 bases, with 15 bases left between them. Germline V gene data show CDR1 as SNHLY and CDR2 as FYNNEI.

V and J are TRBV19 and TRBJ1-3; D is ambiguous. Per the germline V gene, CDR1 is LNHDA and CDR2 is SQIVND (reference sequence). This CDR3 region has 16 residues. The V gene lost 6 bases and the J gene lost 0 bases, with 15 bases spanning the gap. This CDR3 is CASSPNTAFSGNTIYF. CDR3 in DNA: TGTGCCAGTAGCCCCAACACAGCCTTCTCTGGAAACACCATATATTTT.

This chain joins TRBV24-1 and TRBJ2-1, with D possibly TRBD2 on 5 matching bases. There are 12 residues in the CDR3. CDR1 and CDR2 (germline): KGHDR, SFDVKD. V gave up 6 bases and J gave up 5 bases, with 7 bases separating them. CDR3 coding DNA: TGTGCCACCAGTCGTAGCGACAATGAGCAGTTCTTC. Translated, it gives CATSRSDNEQFF.

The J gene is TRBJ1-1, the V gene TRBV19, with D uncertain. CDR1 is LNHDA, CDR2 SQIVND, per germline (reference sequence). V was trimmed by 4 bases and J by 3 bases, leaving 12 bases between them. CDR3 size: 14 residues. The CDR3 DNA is TGTGCCAGTAGTACGGTCGGGTATTACACTGAAGCTTTCTTT. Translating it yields CASSTVGYYTEAFF.

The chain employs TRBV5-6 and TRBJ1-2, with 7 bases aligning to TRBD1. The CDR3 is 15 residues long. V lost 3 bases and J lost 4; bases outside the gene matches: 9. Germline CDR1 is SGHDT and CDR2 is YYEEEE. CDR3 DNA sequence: TGTGCCAGCAGCTCCCGGGACCCAGGGGGCTATGGCTACACCTTC. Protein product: CASSSRDPGGYGYTF. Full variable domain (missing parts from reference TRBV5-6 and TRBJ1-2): DAGVTQSPTHLIKTRGQQVTLRCSPKSGHDTVSWYQQALGQGPQFIFQYYEEEERQRGNFPDRFSGHQFPNYSSELNVNALLLGDSALYLCASSSRDPGGYGYTFGSGTRLTVV.

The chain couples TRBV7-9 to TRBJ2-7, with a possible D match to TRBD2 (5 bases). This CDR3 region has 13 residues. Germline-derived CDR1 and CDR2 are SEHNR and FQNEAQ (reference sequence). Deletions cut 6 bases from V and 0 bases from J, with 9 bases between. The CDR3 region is CASRGEGSYEQYF. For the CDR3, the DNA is TGTGCCAGCAGGGGTGAGGGCTCCTACGAGCAGTACTTC. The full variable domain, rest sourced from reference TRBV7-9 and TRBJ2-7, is DTGVSQNPRHKITKRGQNVTFRCDPISEHNRLYWYRQTLGQGPEFLTYFQNEAQLEKSRLLSDRFSAERPKGSFSTLEIQRTEQGDSAMYLCASRGEGSYEQYFGPGTRLTVT.

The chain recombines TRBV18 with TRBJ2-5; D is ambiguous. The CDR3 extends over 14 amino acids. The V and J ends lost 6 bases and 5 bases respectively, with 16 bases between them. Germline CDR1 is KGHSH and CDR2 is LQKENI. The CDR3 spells CASSAPPKSETQYF. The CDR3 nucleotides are TGTGCCAGCTCCGCGCCACCCAAGTCGGAGACCCAGTACTTC.

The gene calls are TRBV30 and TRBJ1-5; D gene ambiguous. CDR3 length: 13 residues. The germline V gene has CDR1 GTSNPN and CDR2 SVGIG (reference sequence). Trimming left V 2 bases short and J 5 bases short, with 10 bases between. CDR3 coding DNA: TGTGCCTGGAGTACGGGGTATGATCAGCCCCAGCATTTT. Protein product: CAWSTGYDQPQHF.

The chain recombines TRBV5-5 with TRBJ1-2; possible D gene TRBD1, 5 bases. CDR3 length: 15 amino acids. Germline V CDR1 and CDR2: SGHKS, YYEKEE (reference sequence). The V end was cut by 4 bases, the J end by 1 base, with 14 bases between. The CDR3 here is CASSLGSGGNYGYTF. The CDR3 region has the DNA TGTGCCAGCAGCCTGGGGAGCGGGGGTAACTATGGCTACACCTTC.

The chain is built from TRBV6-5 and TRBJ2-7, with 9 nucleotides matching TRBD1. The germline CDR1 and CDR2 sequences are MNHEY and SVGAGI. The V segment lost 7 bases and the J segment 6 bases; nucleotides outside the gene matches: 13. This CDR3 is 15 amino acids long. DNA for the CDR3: TGTGCCAGCACCCAAACCGGGACAGGGAGTGTCGAGCAGTACTTC. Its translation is CASTQTGTGSVEQYF.

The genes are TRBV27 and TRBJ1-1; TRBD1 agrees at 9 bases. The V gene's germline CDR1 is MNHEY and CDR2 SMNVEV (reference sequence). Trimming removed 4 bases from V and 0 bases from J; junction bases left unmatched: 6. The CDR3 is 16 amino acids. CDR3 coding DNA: TGTGCCAGCAGTTCTCGGGACAGGGCGATGAACACTGAAGCTTTCTTT. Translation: CASSSRDRAMNTEAFF.

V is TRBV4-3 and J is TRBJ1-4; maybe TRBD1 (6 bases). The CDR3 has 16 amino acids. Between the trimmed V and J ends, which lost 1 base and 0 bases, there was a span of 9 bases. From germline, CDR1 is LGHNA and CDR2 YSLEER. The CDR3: CASSQGNRATNEKLFF. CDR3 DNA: TGCGCCAGCAGCCAAGGAAACAGGGCAACTAATGAAAAACTGTTTTTT.

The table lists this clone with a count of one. The CDR3: CASNPSGVDGYTF. CDR3 coding DNA: TGTGCCAGCAACCCGTCGGGGGTTGATGGCTACACCTTC. This chain connects TRBV6-5 to TRBJ1-2; TRBD1 might be the D (5 bases). The CDR3 length is 13 residues. The germline gives CDR1 MNHEY, CDR2 SVGAGI. With 7 bases removed from V and 6 bases from J, the gap between germline ends came to 15 bases.

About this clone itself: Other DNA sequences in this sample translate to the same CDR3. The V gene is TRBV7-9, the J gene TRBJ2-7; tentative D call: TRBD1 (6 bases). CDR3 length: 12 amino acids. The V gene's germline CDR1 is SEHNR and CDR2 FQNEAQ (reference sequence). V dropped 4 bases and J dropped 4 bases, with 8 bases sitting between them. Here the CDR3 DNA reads TGTGCCAGCAGCTCCAGGGGATACGAGCAGTACTTC. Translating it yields CASSSRGYEQYF.

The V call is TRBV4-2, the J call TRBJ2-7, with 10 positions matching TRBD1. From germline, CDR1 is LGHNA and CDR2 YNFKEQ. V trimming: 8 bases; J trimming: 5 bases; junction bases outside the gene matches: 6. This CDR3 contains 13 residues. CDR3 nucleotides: TGTGCCAGCGGACGACAGGGGGCCCACGAGCAGTACTTC. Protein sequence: CASGRQGAHEQYF.

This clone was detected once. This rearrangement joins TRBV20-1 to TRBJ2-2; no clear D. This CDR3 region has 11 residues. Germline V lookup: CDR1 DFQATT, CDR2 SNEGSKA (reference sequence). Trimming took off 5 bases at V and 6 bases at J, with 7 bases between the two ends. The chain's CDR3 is CSAPRAGELFF. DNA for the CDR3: TGCAGTGCTCCTAGAGCCGGGGAGCTGTTTTTT.

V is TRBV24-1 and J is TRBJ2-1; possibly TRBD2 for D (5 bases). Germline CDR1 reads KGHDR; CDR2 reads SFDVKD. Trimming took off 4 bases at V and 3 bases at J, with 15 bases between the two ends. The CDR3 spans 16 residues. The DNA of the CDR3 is TGTGCCACCAGTGACGGCCCCCTGGGAGTCTACAATGAGCAGTTCTTC. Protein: CATSDGPLGVYNEQFF.

The DNA of the CDR3 is TGCGCCAGCAGCTTGGGCGGGGCAGGGGGTACGCAGTATTTT. Its translation: CASSLGGAGGTQYF. This rearrangement joins TRBV5-1 to TRBJ2-3; D is perhaps TRBD1 (7 bases). The CDR3 totals 14 residues. Germline V gives CDR1 SGHRS, CDR2 YFSETQ. Trimming removed 0 bases from V and 8 bases from J, with 13 bases in between.